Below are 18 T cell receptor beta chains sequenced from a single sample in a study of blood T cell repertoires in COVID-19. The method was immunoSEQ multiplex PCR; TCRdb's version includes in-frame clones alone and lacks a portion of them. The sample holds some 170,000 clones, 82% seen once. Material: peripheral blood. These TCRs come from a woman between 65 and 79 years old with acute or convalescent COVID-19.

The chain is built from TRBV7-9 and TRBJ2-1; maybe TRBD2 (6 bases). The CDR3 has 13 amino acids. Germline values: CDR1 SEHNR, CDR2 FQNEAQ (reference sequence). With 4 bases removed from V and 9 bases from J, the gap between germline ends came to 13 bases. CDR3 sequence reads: CASSSSRRGEQFF. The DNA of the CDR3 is TGTGCCAGCAGCTCTTCTAGGAGGGGTGAGCAGTTCTTC.

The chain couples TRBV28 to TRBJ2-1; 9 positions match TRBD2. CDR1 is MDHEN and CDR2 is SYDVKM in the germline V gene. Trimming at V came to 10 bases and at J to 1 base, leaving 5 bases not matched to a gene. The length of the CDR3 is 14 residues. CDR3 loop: CAISGSGSYNEQFF. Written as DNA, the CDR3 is TGTGCCATTAGCGGGAGTGGGTCCTACAATGAGCAGTTCTTC.

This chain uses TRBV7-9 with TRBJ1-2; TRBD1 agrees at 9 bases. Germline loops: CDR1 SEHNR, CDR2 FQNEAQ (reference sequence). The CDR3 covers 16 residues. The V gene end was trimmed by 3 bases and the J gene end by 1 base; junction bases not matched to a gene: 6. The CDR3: CASSFRDREGNYGYTF. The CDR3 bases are TGTGCCAGCAGCTTTAGGGACAGGGAAGGTAACTATGGCTACACCTTC. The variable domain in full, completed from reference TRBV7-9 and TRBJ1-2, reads DTGVSQNPRHKITKRGQNVTFRCDPISEHNRLYWYRQTLGQGPEFLTYFQNEAQLEKSRLLSDRFSAERPKGSFSTLEIQRTEQGDSAMYLCASSFRDREGNYGYTFGSGTRLTVV.

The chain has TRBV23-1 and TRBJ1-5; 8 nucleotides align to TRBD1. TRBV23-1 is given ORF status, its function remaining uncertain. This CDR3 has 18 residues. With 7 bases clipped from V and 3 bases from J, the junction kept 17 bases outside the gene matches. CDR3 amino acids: CASISIGGTDRDNQPQHF. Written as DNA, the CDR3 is TGCGCCAGCATTTCCATAGGGGGGACGGACAGGGACAATCAGCCCCAGCATTTT.

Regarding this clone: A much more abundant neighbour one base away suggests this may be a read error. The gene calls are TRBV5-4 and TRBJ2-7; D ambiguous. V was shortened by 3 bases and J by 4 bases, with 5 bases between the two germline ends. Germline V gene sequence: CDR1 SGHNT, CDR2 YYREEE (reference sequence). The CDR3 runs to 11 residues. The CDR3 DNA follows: TGTGCCAGCAGCTCCACTTACGAGCAGTACTTC. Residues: CASSSTYEQYF.

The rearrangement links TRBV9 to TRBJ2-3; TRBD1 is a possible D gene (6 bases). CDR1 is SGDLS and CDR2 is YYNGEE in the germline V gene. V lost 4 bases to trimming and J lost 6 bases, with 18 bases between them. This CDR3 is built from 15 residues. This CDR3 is CASSSSGVPRDTQYF. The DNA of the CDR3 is TGTGCCAGCAGCTCCTCAGGGGTCCCCAGGGATACGCAGTATTTT.

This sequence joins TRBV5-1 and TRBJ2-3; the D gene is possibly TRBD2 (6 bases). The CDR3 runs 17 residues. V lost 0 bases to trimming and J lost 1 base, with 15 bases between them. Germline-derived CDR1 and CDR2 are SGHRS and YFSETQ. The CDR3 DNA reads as TGCGCCAGCAGCTTGGAGGTCAGCGGGCCAGGCACAGATACGCAGTATTTT. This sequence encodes CASSLEVSGPGTDTQYF.

CDR3 nucleotides: TGTGCCAGCAGTCCGACGGGAATCAGCTCCTACGAGCAGTACTTC. Its translation is CASSPTGISSYEQYF. The chain joins TRBV6-2 or TRBV6-3 to TRBJ2-7, with D maybe TRBD2 (5 bases). Germline V gene sequence: CDR1 MNHEY, CDR2 SVGEGT. The CDR3 has 15 residues. V lost 5 bases and J 0 bases, leaving 14 bases between the germline ends.

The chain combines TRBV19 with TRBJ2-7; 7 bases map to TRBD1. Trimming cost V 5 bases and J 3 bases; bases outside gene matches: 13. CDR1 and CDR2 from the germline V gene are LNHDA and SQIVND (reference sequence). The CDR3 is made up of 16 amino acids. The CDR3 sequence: CASSVHRGEVGYEQYF. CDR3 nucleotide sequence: TGTGCCAGTAGTGTGCACAGGGGCGAAGTGGGCTACGAGCAGTACTTC.

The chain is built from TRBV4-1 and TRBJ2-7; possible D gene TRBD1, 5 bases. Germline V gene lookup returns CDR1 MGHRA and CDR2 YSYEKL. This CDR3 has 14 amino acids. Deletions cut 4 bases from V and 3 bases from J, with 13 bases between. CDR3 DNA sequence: TGCGCCAGCAGCCCCCTAGGGGTAAGCTACGAGCAGTACTTC. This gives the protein CASSPLGVSYEQYF.

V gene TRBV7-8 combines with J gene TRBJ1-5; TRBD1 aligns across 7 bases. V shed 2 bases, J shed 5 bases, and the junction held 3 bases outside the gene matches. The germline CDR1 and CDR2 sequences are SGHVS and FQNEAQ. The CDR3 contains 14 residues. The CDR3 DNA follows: TGTGCCAGCAGCTTAAGTACAGGGGATCAGCCCCAGCATTTT. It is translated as CASSLSTGDQPQHF.

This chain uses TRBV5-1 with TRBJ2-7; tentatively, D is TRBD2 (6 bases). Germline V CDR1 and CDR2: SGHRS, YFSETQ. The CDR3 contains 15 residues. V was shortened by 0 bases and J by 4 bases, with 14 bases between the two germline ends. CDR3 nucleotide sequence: TGCGCCAGCAGCTTGGCCGGAGAAGGGAGGTACGAGCAGTACTTC. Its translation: CASSLAGEGRYEQYF.

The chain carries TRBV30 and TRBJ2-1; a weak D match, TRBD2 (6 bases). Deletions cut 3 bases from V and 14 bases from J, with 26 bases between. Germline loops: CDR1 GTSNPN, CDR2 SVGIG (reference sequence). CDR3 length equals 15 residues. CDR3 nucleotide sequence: TGTGCCTGGAGCCCTAATGCGGGGCGGGGTCTGTCTAAGTTCTTC. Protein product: CAWSPNAGRGLSKFF.

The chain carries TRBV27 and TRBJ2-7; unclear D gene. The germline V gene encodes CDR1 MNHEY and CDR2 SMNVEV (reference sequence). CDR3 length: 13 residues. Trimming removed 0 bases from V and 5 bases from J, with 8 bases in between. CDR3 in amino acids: CASSLSETHEQYF. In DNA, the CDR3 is TGTGCCAGCAGTTTATCGGAGACCCACGAGCAGTACTTC.

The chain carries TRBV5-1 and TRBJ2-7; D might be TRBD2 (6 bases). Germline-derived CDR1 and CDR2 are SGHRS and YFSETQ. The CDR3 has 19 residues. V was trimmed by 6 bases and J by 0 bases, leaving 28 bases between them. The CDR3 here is CASNGSPGGDVGPSYEQYF. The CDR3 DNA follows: TGCGCCAGCAACGGTAGCCCAGGAGGGGATGTTGGTCCCTCCTACGAGCAGTACTTC.

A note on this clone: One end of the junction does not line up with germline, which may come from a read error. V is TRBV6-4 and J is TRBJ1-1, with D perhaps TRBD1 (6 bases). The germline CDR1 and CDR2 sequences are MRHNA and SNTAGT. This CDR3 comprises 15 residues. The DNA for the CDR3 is TGTGCCAGCAGTGACTCCGGGACACCCCCGGCTGAGGCTTTCTTT. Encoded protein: CASSDSGTPPAEAFF.

CDR3 in amino acids: CASSPGQINSPLHF. The CDR3 DNA is TGTGCCAGCAGCCCGGGACAGATTAATTCACCCCTCCACTTT. This chain connects TRBV7-2 to TRBJ1-6; TRBD1 aligns across 7 bases. There are 14 residues in the CDR3. Germline-derived CDR1 and CDR2 are SGHTA and FQGNSA. Trimming at V came to 5 bases and at J to 6 bases, leaving 4 bases not matched to a gene.

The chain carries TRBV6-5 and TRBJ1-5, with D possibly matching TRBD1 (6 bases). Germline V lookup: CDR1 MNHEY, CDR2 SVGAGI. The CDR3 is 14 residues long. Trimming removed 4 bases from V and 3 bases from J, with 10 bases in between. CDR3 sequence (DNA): TGTGCCAGCAGTTCCGACAGGAACAATCAGCCCCAGCATTTT. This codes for CASSSDRNNQPQHF.